What follows are 32 T cell receptor beta chains derived from one specimen sequenced in a study of identical twins. TCRdb re-called the 5' RACE reads with MiXCR, one entry per CDR3 protein. The sample shows 300,000 to 400,000 distinct CDR3 sequences, 9% of them seen only once. Material: naive T cells sorted from blood. The receptors were gathered from a woman between 45 and 65 years old in good health.

This clonotype was picked up a small number of times. The genes are TRBV7-9 and TRBJ1-2; D might be TRBD1 (6 bases). Trimming shortened V by 5 bases and J by 3 bases, and 10 bases separated the two germline ends. Germline V gene sequence: CDR1 SEHNR, CDR2 FQNEAQ (reference sequence). CDR3 length: 13 residues. The CDR3 DNA follows: TGTGCCAGCAGCCACAGGGTGCACTATGGCTACACCTTC. Its translation is CASSHRVHYGYTF.

There are a few counts of this clonotype. V usage is TRBV24-1 and J usage is TRBJ1-2; 7 bases map to TRBD1. The CDR3 has 15 amino acids. J lost 6 bases, V lost 3 bases, and 9 bases had no gene match. Germline lookup yields CDR1 KGHDR and CDR2 SFDVKD. CDR3 loop: CATSDPRTGFDGYTF. The CDR3 coding sequence is TGTGCCACCAGTGATCCCCGGACAGGCTTCGATGGCTACACCTTC.

The rearrangement joins TRBV5-1 to TRBJ2-4, with a weak D call TRBD1 (5 bases). This CDR3 has 14 amino acids. Germline assignment: CDR1 SGHRS and CDR2 YFSETQ. V gave up 5 bases and J gave up 0 bases, with 9 bases separating them. CDR3 loop: CASRDTLAKNIQYF. The CDR3 region has the DNA TGCGCCAGCAGGGACACTCTAGCCAAAAACATTCAGTACTTC.

This clonotype was counted between two and nine times. The chain carries TRBV5-1 and TRBJ2-1; no reliable D call. The CDR3 runs 15 residues. V dropped 0 bases and J dropped 10 bases, with 17 bases sitting between them. CDR1 SGHRS and CDR2 YFSETQ come from the germline V gene. The CDR3: CASSLAKRSSWEQFF. As DNA, the CDR3 is TGCGCCAGCAGCTTGGCCAAGCGCAGCTCCTGGGAGCAGTTCTTC.

The rearrangement joins TRBV10-3 to TRBJ2-7; unclear D gene. Trimming left V 4 bases short and J 6 bases short, with 7 bases between. From germline, CDR1 is ENHRY and CDR2 SYGVKD. The CDR3 consists of 11 residues. The CDR3 nucleotides read TGTGCCATCAGTGTCGAGAGCGAGCAGTACTTC. Protein product: CAISVESEQYF.

This clonotype occurred many times. The chain recombines TRBV7-3 with TRBJ2-7, with a tentative D call TRBD2 (6 bases). This CDR3 contains 15 residues. Trimming removed 5 bases from V and 0 bases from J, with 14 bases in between. Germline V gene data show CDR1 as SGHTA and CDR2 as FQGTGA. The CDR3 bases are TGTGCCAGCAGCCTCCTTGGGGGGTTCTCCTACGAGCAGTACTTC. Protein sequence: CASSLLGGFSYEQYF.

This clonotype was seen only a few times. The chain joins TRBV27 to TRBJ2-7; 7 bases agree with TRBD1. CDR1 MNHEY and CDR2 SMNVEV come from the germline V gene (reference sequence). V lost 1 base and J lost 2; bases outside the gene matches: 2. The CDR3 is 14 residues long. The CDR3 region has the DNA TGTGCCAGCAGTTTATACAGGGGTCCCTACGAGCAGTACTTC. Translating it yields CASSLYRGPYEQYF.

On this clonotype: This likely comes from a read error, as the CDR3 has no conserved phenylalanine or tryptophan at its end. The rearrangement links TRBV7-3 to TRBJ2-1; 13 nucleotides match TRBD2. The CDR3 is 17 amino acids. Unmatched junction bases numbered 6, after V lost 1 base and J lost 6 bases. Germline V gene sequence: CDR1 SGHTA, CDR2 FQGTGA. CDR3 DNA sequence: TGTGCCAGCAGCTTAAAGACTAGCGGGAGGATCATCAATGAGCAGTTCTTA. Its translation: CASSLKTSGRIINEQFL.

V and J are TRBV25-1 and TRBJ1-2; D possibly corresponds to TRBD1 (6 bases). V lost 2 bases, J lost 2 bases, and 9 bases lay in between. The germline V gene encodes CDR1 MGHDK and CDR2 SYGVNS. This CDR3 has 14 amino acids. Written as DNA, the CDR3 is TGTGCCAGCAGTGAACCAGGGGAGAACTATGGCTACACCTTC. The encoded protein is CASSEPGENYGYTF.

This clonotype was seen a few times. The chain has TRBV11-2 and TRBJ2-7; D not certain. Germline loops: CDR1 SGHAT, CDR2 FQNNGV. This CDR3 is 12 amino acids long. The V end lost 0 bases, the J end lost 7 bases, and 7 bases lay between the germline ends. The CDR3 nucleotides are TGTGCCAGCAGCTTAGATGGCGAAGAGCAGTACGTC. Translation: CASSLDGEEQYV.

The genes are TRBV5-1 and TRBJ1-3, with TRBD1 matching 7 bases. CDR1 is SGHRS, CDR2 YFSETQ, per germline. The CDR3 consists of 15 residues. V shed 1 base, J shed 4 bases, and the junction held 5 bases outside the gene matches. CDR3 in amino acids: CASSLPTGSGNTIYF. CDR3 coding DNA: TGCGCCAGCAGCTTGCCGACAGGGTCCGGAAACACCATATATTTT.

To note about this clonotype: A much larger clone differs from this one at a single base, so this may be a read error. The chain couples TRBV29-1 to TRBJ2-1, with TRBD2 matching over 10 bases. The CDR3 spans 15 residues. Germline loops: CDR1 SQVTM, CDR2 ANQGSEA. This chain's CDR3 is CSVVISGRWDNEQVF. The CDR3 DNA follows: TGCAGCGTGGTTATTAGCGGGAGGTGGGACAATGAGCAGGTCTTC.

The chain uses TRBV3-1 and TRBJ2-2; D gene unclear. V was clipped by 3 bases and J by 6 bases, with 11 bases between them. Germline V gives CDR1 LGHDT, CDR2 YNNKEL (reference sequence). This CDR3 contains 14 residues. Written as DNA, the CDR3 is TGTGCCAGCAGCCAGGATCAAGTCCCCGGGGAGCTGTTTTTT. It translates to CASSQDQVPGELFF.

This clonotype was recorded a few times. V and J are TRBV12-3 or TRBV12-4 and TRBJ1-1; D gene unclear. The CDR3 sequence is 13 residues long. Trimming took off 6 bases at V and 0 bases at J, with 8 bases between the two ends. The chain's CDR3 is CASSPKVNTEAFF. The DNA for the CDR3 is TGTGCCAGCAGCCCCAAGGTGAACACTGAAGCTTTCTTT.

Only a few counts were recorded for this clonotype. The chain has TRBV10-3 and TRBJ2-5; maybe TRBD2 (6 bases). Trimming pared 8 bases from V and 5 bases from J, leaving 6 bases between. Germline V gene lookup returns CDR1 ENHRY and CDR2 SYGVKD. The CDR3 is made up of 10 amino acids. CDR3 protein: CAIGGETQYF. CDR3 in DNA: TGTGCCATCGGGGGGGAGACCCAGTACTTC.

This clonotype has only a few counts. The chain links TRBV20-1 to TRBJ1-5; D remains unclear. Germline-derived CDR1 and CDR2 are DFQATT and SNEGSKA (reference sequence). V lost 0 bases to trimming and J lost 5 bases, with 8 bases between them. There are 13 residues in the CDR3. This chain's CDR3 is CSARDRMDQPQHF. CDR3 bases: TGCAGTGCTAGAGATCGAATGGATCAGCCCCAGCATTTT.

This clonotype was observed a handful of times. This chain uses TRBV12-3 or TRBV12-4 with TRBJ2-7; D could derive from TRBD1 or TRBD2 (5 bases each). Trimming left V 0 bases short and J 6 bases short, with 15 bases between. The CDR3 totals 15 residues. The CDR3 reads CASSLAGVGPREQYF. The CDR3 region has the DNA TGTGCCAGCAGTTTAGCGGGAGTGGGGCCCCGCGAGCAGTACTTC.

V gene TRBV4-1 combines with J gene TRBJ2-1; 7 bases are a match to TRBD1. Germline V lookup: CDR1 MGHRA, CDR2 YSYEKL. The J segment lost 7 bases and the V segment lost 8 bases, leaving 8 bases of the junction unmatched. CDR3 size: 13 residues. The DNA of the CDR3 is TGCGCCAGCCGAGGGACAGCCACTAATGAGCAGTTCTTC. It codes for CASRGTATNEQFF.

This chain connects TRBV6-5 to TRBJ2-3; possibly TRBD2 for D (7 bases). Trimming cost V 1 base and J 3 bases, with 14 bases left between them. CDR1 MNHEY and CDR2 SVGAGI come from the germline V gene. This CDR3 is 16 amino acids long. The CDR3 DNA follows: TGTGCCAGCAGTTACTGGAGGGGAGGGGGGACAGATACGCAGTATTTT. It is translated as CASSYWRGGGTDTQYF.

This clonotype has only a few counts. This chain's CDR3 is CSLTGLADYNEQFF. As DNA, the CDR3 is TGCAGCCTAACCGGGCTAGCGGATTACAATGAGCAGTTCTTC. This chain uses TRBV20-1 with TRBJ2-1; 7 bases map to TRBD2. The CDR3 is 14 residues long. CDR1 is DFQATT, CDR2 SNEGSKA, per germline (reference sequence).

V usage is TRBV13 and J usage is TRBJ1-6, with D unclear. The germline CDR1 and CDR2 sequences are PRHDT and FYEKMQ (reference sequence). Trimming cost V 4 bases and J 11 bases, with 9 bases left between them. This CDR3 spans 12 amino acids. As DNA, the CDR3 is TGTGCCAGCAGCTATACCGGTGCACCCCTCCACTTT. Amino acid sequence: CASSYTGAPLHF.

The V call is TRBV9, the J call TRBJ1-1; 9 positions agree with TRBD1. This CDR3 has 14 amino acids. Per the germline V gene, CDR1 is SGDLS and CDR2 is YYNGEE. V shed 3 bases, J shed 4 bases, and the junction held 4 bases outside the gene matches. The CDR3 region has the DNA TGTGCCAGCAGCGCGGAACAGGGGGCCACTGAAGCTTTCTTT. Translating it yields CASSAEQGATEAFF.

The chain combines TRBV6-8 with TRBJ2-2; 9 bases are a match to TRBD1. V shed 8 bases and J 5 bases; nucleotides not matched to a gene: 6. Germline CDR1 and CDR2: MNHGY and SAAAGT. This CDR3 is 14 amino acids long. The CDR3 sequence is CASGPGQGTGELFF. CDR3 DNA: TGTGCCAGCGGTCCGGGACAGGGAACCGGGGAGCTGTTTTTT.

In its sample, this clonotype was seen many times. The chain is built from TRBV12-3 or TRBV12-4 and TRBJ2-3, with 9 bases aligning to TRBD1. CDR3 length: 15 amino acids. J was trimmed by 1 base and V by 1 base; bases with no gene match: 0. CDR3 DNA: TGTGCCAGCAGTTTAGGGGACAGGGGCACAGATACGCAGTATTTT. Translated: CASSLGDRGTDTQYF.

A note on this clonotype: Given a much more abundant clone one base away, this may be a read error. The chain uses TRBV3-1 and TRBJ2-1; TRBD2 matches 8 bases. Germline V gene sequence: CDR1 LGHDT, CDR2 YNNKEL (reference sequence). V shed 3 bases and J 1 base; nucleotides not matched to a gene: 5. This CDR3 region has 16 residues. The CDR3 nucleotides are TGTGCCAGCAGCCATGCACTAGCGGATTCCTACAATGAGCAGTTCTTC. Translation gives CASSHALADSYNEQFF.

V usage is TRBV5-1 and J usage is TRBJ2-1; weak D call: TRBD1 (5 bases). V lost 6 bases, J lost 3 bases, and 13 bases lay in between. CDR3 size: 14 residues. CDR1 SGHRS and CDR2 YFSETQ come from the germline V gene. Written as DNA, the CDR3 is TGCGCCAGCACTCCGAGACAGAACTACAATGAGCAGTTCTTC. Protein product: CASTPRQNYNEQFF. The variable domain in full, with the rest retrieved from reference TRBV5-1 and TRBJ2-1, is KAGVTQTPRYLIKTRGQQVTLSCSPISGHRSVSWYQQTPGQGLQFLFEYFSETQRNKGNFPGRFSGRQFSNSRSEMNVSTLELGDSALYLCASTPRQNYNEQFFGPGTRLTVL.

This clonotype was counted a few times. The chain joins TRBV2 to TRBJ2-2, with D perhaps assigned TRBD1 or TRBD2 (5 bases each). Germline CDR1 and CDR2: SNHLY and FYNNEI. This CDR3 contains 14 residues. Trimming took off 4 bases at V and 5 bases at J, with 11 bases between the two ends. This CDR3 is CASSGTGRTGELFF. CDR3 bases: TGTGCCAGCAGTGGGACGGGACGGACCGGGGAGCTGTTTTTT.

This clonotype was observed at least ten times. The chain has TRBV10-3 and TRBJ2-1, with 11 positions matching TRBD2. Unmatched junction bases numbered 9, after V lost 10 bases and J lost 7 bases. This CDR3 has 14 residues. Germline CDR1 is ENHRY and CDR2 is SYGVKD. CDR3 coding DNA: TGTGCCACCAAACTAGCGGGAGATGTGAATGAGCAGTTCTTC. Its translation is CATKLAGDVNEQFF.

This clonotype was counted at least ten times. The chain combines TRBV20-1 with TRBJ2-5; weak D call: TRBD1 (5 bases). Between the trimmed V and J ends, which lost 1 base and 6 bases, there was a span of 15 bases. CDR1 and CDR2 (germline): DFQATT, SNEGSKA (reference sequence). This CDR3 has 14 amino acids. CDR3 nucleotide sequence: TGCAGTGCTAGAGCGGGCAGGGTCGAGAAGACCCAGTACTTC. Protein product: CSARAGRVEKTQYF.

This clonotype was recorded a few times. This rearrangement joins TRBV6-5 to TRBJ2-1; TRBD2 is a possible D gene (5 bases). V was cut by 5 bases and J by 10 bases, with 12 bases left in between. The CDR3 extends over 12 amino acids. In germline, CDR1 is MNHEY, CDR2 SVGAGI. The CDR3 DNA follows: TGTGCCAGCAGTGGCGTTAGGAGGGAGCAGTTCTTC. Its protein product is CASSGVRREQFF.

The chain has TRBV10-3 and TRBJ1-1; D unclear. The CDR3 totals 14 residues. In germline, CDR1 is ENHRY, CDR2 SYGVKD. Trimming cost V 0 bases and J 11 bases, with 16 bases left between them. The CDR3 nucleotides are TGTGCCATCAGTGAGTCGAGGGTCGCCGTCTACGCTTTCTTT. Its protein product is CAISESRVAVYAFF.

This clonotype was recorded many times. This chain joins TRBV5-1 and TRBJ1-3; D is ambiguous. The CDR3 is 16 amino acids. The germline gives CDR1 SGHRS, CDR2 YFSETQ. The V end was cut by 0 bases, the J end by 0 bases, with 10 bases between. The DNA for the CDR3 is TGCGCCAGCAGCTTGGGGCCGGGAGTCTCTGGAAACACCATATATTTT. Protein: CASSLGPGVSGNTIYF.